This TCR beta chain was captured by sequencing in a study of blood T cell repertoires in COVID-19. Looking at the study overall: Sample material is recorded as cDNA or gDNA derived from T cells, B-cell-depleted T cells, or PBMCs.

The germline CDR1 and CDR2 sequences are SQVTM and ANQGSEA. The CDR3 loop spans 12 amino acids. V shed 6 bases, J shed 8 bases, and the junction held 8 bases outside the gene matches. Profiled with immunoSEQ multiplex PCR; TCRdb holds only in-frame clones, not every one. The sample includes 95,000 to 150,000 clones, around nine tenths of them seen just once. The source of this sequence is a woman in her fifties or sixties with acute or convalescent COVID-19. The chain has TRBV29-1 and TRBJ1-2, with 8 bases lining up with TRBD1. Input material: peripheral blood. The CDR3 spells CSVKTGGYGYTF. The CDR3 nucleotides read TGCAGCGTAAAAACAGGGGGGTACGGCTACACCTTC.